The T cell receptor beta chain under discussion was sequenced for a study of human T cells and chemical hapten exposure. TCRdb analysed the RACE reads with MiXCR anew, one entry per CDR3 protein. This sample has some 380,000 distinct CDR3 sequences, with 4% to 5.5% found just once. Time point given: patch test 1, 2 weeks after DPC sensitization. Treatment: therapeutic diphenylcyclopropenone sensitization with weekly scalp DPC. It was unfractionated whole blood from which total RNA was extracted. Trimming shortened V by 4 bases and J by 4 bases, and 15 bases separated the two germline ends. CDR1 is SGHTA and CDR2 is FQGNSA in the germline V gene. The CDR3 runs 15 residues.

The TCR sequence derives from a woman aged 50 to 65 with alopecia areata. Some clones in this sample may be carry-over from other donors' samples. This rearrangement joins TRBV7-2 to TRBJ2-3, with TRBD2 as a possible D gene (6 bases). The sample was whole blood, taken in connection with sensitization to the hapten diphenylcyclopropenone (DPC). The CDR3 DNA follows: TGTGCCAGCAGCTATTACCTAGCGCCGGCAGATACGCAGTATTTT. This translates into CASSYYLAPADTQYF.